Listed below are T cell receptor beta chains from one sample, sequenced in a study of cytomegalovirus exposure and HLA in healthy donors. Sequenced by immunoSEQ multiplex PCR; TCRdb stores in-frame clones only, minus some. There are some 60,000 clones in the sample, with around 4.2% held by the top ten. Sequences were obtained from PBMCs. The receptors originated from a male donor in good health and CMV-seronegative. CDR3s include the opening cysteine and the closing phenylalanine or tryptophan. A D gene is named only where the DNA matches it firmly.

CDR3 DNA	CDR3 protein	D gene	CDR3 length	J gene	V gene
TGTGCCAGCAGCCGTGGCGGGACCTACAATGAGCAGTTCTTC	CASSRGGTYNEQFF	-	14	TRBJ2-1	TRBV7-8
TGTGCCACCATTCCCCCGGGACACTTCACCGGGGAGCTGTTTTTT	CATIPPGHFTGELFF	-	15	TRBJ2-2	TRBV6-1
TGTGCCAGTAGTATTCTCAGGGCCGTGCAGCCCCAGCATTTT	CASSILRAVQPQHF	-	14	TRBJ1-5	TRBV19
TGCGCCAGCAGCATGGACATCGCCTACGAGCAGTACTTC	CASSMDIAYEQYF	-	13	TRBJ2-7	TRBV5-1
TGCGCCAGCAGCCACCCAAGTCCTAGTTCACCCCTCCACTTT	CASSHPSPSSPLHF	-	14	TRBJ1-6	TRBV4-1
TGTGCCGGGGGGCGGGGGGGCGGGGTCCAAGAGACCCAGTACTTC	CAGGRGGGVQETQYF	TRBD2	15	TRBJ2-5	TRBV30
TGTGCCAGCTCACCACTCGGTATAGGGGTGAATGGCTACACCTTC	CASSPLGIGVNGYTF	-	15	TRBJ1-2	TRBV18
TGTGCCAGCACCAACGTAGGAGACCCCTTGTTC	CASTNVGDPLF	-	11	TRBJ2-7	TRBV18
TGCAGCGCCCTAGGAGGAGGGGCTGAGACCCAGTACTTC	CSALGGGAETQYF	-	13	TRBJ2-5	TRBV29-1
TGTGCCAGCAGCCACCGAACAAGGGAGTACGAGCAGTACTTC	CASSHRTREYEQYF	-	14	TRBJ2-7	TRBV14
TGTGCCACCAGCAGAGGACAAACCTCGGGGGACACTGAAGCTTTCTTT	CATSRGQTSGDTEAFF	-	16	TRBJ1-1	TRBV15
TGTGCCAGTAGTCCGGACAGGGGGCGAGTCGCTGAAGCTTTCTTT	CASSPDRGRVAEAFF	TRBD1	15	TRBJ1-1	TRBV19
TGCGCCAGCAGCTTGGGACAACCTGGGGGGAATGGCTACACCTTC	CASSLGQPGGNGYTF	-	15	TRBJ1-2	TRBV5-1
TGTGCCAGTAGTTCTCGGACTAGCGGGGGCACAGATACGCAGTATTTT	CASSSRTSGGTDTQYF	TRBD2	16	TRBJ2-3	TRBV19
TGTGCCAGCAGCGTAGGCCCTAGCGGGGGGTTATCCGACAATGAGCAGTTCTTC	CASSVGPSGGLSDNEQFF	TRBD2	18	TRBJ2-1	TRBV9
TGCGCCAGCAGCTTGTATTTGCGGGGAACAAGCTCCTACGAGCAGTACTTC	CASSLYLRGTSSYEQYF	-	17	TRBJ2-7	TRBV5-1
TGTGCCAGCAGCTTGTCAGGGGTAGATCAGCCCCAGCATTTT	CASSLSGVDQPQHF	-	14	TRBJ1-5	TRBV11-1
TGTGCTAGCAGCCCCTCTAGCGGGTTCATCGGGGAGCTGTTTTTT	CASSPSSGFIGELFF	TRBD2	15	TRBJ2-2	TRBV7-7
TGTGCCAGCAGTTACGAGGAGGACTACGAGCAGTACTTC	CASSYEEDYEQYF	-	13	TRBJ2-7	TRBV6-6
TGTGCCAGTAGACTAGCGGGGGGACTCTACAATGAGCAGTTCTTC	CASRLAGGLYNEQFF	TRBD2	15	TRBJ2-1	TRBV19
TGCGCCAGCAGCCGGGGGAAAGGGAGAAGCACATTACCCGATGAGCAGTTCTTC	CASSRGKGRSTLPDEQFF	-	18	TRBJ2-1	TRBV5-1
TGTGCCAGCAGTCCTCCGACAGCCGCCTACGAGCAGTACTTC	CASSPPTAAYEQYF	-	14	TRBJ2-7	TRBV28
TGTGCCAGCAGCTTAGTGGAACTAGCGGGAGATGTACGAAAGCAGTACTTC	CASSLVELAGDVRKQYF	TRBD2	17	TRBJ2-7	TRBV7-8
TGTGCCAGCAGCTTACTTACCCAGTCCGAGCAGTACTTC	CASSLLTQSEQYF	-	13	TRBJ2-7	TRBV7-2
TGTGCCACCAGCGGGCGGGACAGGGGGGCCGGGGAGCTGTTTTTT	CATSGRDRGAGELFF	TRBD1	15	TRBJ2-2	TRBV15
TGTGCCAGCAGTCGACTAGCGGGCTACCAAGAGACCCAGTACTTC	CASSRLAGYQETQYF	TRBD2	15	TRBJ2-5	TRBV2
TGTGCCAGCAGTTTTAACCCACTAGCGGGATCCTTTTCTCTCCACGAGCAGTACTTC	CASSFNPLAGSFSLHEQYF	TRBD2	19	TRBJ2-7	TRBV28
TGTGCCAGCAGCCGATTTCCAGCGGTTGGCTACGAGCAGTACTTC	CASSRFPAVGYEQYF	-	15	TRBJ2-7	TRBV11-3
TGTGCCAGCAGTTTAACAGGGCTCCTCTATGGCTACACCTTC	CASSLTGLLYGYTF	-	14	TRBJ1-2	TRBV27
TGTGCCAGTAGTAACGAAGCGGCCTCCGACAATGAGCAGTTCTTC	CASSNEAASDNEQFF	-	15	TRBJ2-1	TRBV19
TGTGCCAGCAGCCAGGCTTCCGGGACACCCAAAGAGAACCAGTACTTC	CASSQASGTPKENQYF	-	16	TRBJ2-5	TRBV4-2
TGCGCCAGCAGCCAAGGGGAGAGCGGGGTCTCCTACGAGCAGTACTTC	CASSQGESGVSYEQYF	TRBD2	16	TRBJ2-7	TRBV4-1
TGTGCCAGCAAGCGGGGGTTGGGCACTGAAGCTTTCTTT	CASKRGLGTEAFF	-	13	TRBJ1-1	TRBV27
TGCGCCAGCAGGGCAGGGGGCCAGAGGCTAGGCTACACCTTC	CASRAGGQRLGYTF	TRBD1	14	TRBJ1-2	TRBV5-1
TGCGCCAGCAGCAAGAGCGGGAGCTGGGGAGATACGCAGTATTTT	CASSKSGSWGDTQYF	TRBD2	15	TRBJ2-3	TRBV4-1
TGTGCCAGCAGCTCCCGGGACACTGAAGCTTTCTTT	CASSSRDTEAFF	-	12	TRBJ1-1	TRBV7-9
TGTGCCAGCAGCGTAGACGGGAACTCCGACAATGAGCAGTTCTTC	CASSVDGNSDNEQFF	-	15	TRBJ2-1	TRBV9
TGTGCCAGCAGTGAATTTCTAGCGGACGACAATGAGCAGTTCTTC	CASSEFLADDNEQFF	TRBD2	15	TRBJ2-1	TRBV2
TGCGCCAGCAGCTTGGGGTTGGGGGGGACTGAAGCTTTCTTT	CASSLGLGGTEAFF	-	14	TRBJ1-1	TRBV5-1
TGTGCCAGTAGTATTCCCGGGACAGTGGCGGGTAATGAGCAGTTCTTC	CASSIPGTVAGNEQFF	TRBD1	16	TRBJ2-1	TRBV19
TGTGCCAGCAGCGCGACAGGGACTTATGGCTACACCTTC	CASSATGTYGYTF	TRBD1	13	TRBJ1-2	TRBV7-2
TGTGCCAGCAAGGAGGGACAGGGATATGGCTACACCTTC	CASKEGQGYGYTF	TRBD1	13	TRBJ1-2	TRBV6-5
TGTGCCAGCAGCCCGGGGAGCGGTGGCACCGGGGAGCTGTTTTTT	CASSPGSGGTGELFF	-	15	TRBJ2-2	TRBV11-3
TGTGCCAGCAGCCCTAGGACAGGGGAACCCCAGGTGAACCAGTACTTC	CASSPRTGEPQVNQYF	TRBD1	16	TRBJ2-5	TRBV27
TGTGCCAGCAGCATGAAGGGAGGTATGGAGACCCAGTACTTC	CASSMKGGMETQYF	-	14	TRBJ2-5	TRBV5-8
TGTGCCATCAGTCAGCTAGCGGGGGGGCCGTACAATGAGCAGTTCTTC	CAISQLAGGPYNEQFF	TRBD2	16	TRBJ2-1	TRBV10-3
TGTGCCAGTAGTAAGCGGGACAATGAGCAGTTCTTC	CASSKRDNEQFF	-	12	TRBJ2-1	TRBV19
TGTGCCAGTGGTTTCCCAGGGGACTATGGCTACACCTTC	CASGFPGDYGYTF	-	13	TRBJ1-2	TRBV19
TGTGCCAGCGCACAACCAACAGGGATTAGAAACACTGAAGCTTTCTTT	CASAQPTGIRNTEAFF	-	16	TRBJ1-1	TRBV18
TGTGCCAGCAGCCCCGGGGGTGGACTAGCGGGAGAAGCCTCCTACGAGCAGTACTTC	CASSPGGGLAGEASYEQYF	TRBD2	19	TRBJ2-7	TRBV7-3
TGTGCCAGCAGTGTAAACTATAGAACTGAAGCTTTCTTT	CASSVNYRTEAFF	-	13	TRBJ1-1	TRBV2
TGTGCCAGCAGCCCCCGACAGGGTCGCTACGAGCAGTACTTC	CASSPRQGRYEQYF	TRBD1	14	TRBJ2-7	TRBV7-9
TGTGCCTGGAGTGTACTTTGGCGGCGGCGGGATACTGGGGCAGATACGCAGTATTTT	CAWSVLWRRRDTGADTQYF	-	19	TRBJ2-3	TRBV30
TGCGCCAGCAGCTATGACAGGGCCTACGAGCAGTACTTC	CASSYDRAYEQYF	TRBD1	13	TRBJ2-7	TRBV5-1
TGTGCCAGCAGCTCAAGGCGGGGTAATGAAAAACTGTTTTTT	CASSSRRGNEKLFF	-	14	TRBJ1-4	TRBV7-2
TGTGCCAGCAGTGAAAGTCAGGGGGTACTGAGCAATCAGCCCCAGCATTTT	CASSESQGVLSNQPQHF	TRBD1	17	TRBJ1-5	TRBV2
TGTGCCAGCAGCGACAGCCCAGGGAAATACGAGCAGTACTTC	CASSDSPGKYEQYF	-	14	TRBJ2-7	TRBV4-2
TGTGCCAGCAGGCCGACTAGCGGGGTTGAGTTCTTC	CASRPTSGVEFF	TRBD2	12	TRBJ2-1	TRBV6-5
TGTGCCAGCAGTGCACAGGATTCTCTTTCCGATGAGCAGTTCTTC	CASSAQDSLSDEQFF	-	15	TRBJ2-1	TRBV6-1
TGCGCCAGCAGCTTGGTCGGGGGAAGCACAGATAAGCAGTATTTT	CASSLVGGSTDKQYF	-	15	TRBJ2-3	TRBV5-1